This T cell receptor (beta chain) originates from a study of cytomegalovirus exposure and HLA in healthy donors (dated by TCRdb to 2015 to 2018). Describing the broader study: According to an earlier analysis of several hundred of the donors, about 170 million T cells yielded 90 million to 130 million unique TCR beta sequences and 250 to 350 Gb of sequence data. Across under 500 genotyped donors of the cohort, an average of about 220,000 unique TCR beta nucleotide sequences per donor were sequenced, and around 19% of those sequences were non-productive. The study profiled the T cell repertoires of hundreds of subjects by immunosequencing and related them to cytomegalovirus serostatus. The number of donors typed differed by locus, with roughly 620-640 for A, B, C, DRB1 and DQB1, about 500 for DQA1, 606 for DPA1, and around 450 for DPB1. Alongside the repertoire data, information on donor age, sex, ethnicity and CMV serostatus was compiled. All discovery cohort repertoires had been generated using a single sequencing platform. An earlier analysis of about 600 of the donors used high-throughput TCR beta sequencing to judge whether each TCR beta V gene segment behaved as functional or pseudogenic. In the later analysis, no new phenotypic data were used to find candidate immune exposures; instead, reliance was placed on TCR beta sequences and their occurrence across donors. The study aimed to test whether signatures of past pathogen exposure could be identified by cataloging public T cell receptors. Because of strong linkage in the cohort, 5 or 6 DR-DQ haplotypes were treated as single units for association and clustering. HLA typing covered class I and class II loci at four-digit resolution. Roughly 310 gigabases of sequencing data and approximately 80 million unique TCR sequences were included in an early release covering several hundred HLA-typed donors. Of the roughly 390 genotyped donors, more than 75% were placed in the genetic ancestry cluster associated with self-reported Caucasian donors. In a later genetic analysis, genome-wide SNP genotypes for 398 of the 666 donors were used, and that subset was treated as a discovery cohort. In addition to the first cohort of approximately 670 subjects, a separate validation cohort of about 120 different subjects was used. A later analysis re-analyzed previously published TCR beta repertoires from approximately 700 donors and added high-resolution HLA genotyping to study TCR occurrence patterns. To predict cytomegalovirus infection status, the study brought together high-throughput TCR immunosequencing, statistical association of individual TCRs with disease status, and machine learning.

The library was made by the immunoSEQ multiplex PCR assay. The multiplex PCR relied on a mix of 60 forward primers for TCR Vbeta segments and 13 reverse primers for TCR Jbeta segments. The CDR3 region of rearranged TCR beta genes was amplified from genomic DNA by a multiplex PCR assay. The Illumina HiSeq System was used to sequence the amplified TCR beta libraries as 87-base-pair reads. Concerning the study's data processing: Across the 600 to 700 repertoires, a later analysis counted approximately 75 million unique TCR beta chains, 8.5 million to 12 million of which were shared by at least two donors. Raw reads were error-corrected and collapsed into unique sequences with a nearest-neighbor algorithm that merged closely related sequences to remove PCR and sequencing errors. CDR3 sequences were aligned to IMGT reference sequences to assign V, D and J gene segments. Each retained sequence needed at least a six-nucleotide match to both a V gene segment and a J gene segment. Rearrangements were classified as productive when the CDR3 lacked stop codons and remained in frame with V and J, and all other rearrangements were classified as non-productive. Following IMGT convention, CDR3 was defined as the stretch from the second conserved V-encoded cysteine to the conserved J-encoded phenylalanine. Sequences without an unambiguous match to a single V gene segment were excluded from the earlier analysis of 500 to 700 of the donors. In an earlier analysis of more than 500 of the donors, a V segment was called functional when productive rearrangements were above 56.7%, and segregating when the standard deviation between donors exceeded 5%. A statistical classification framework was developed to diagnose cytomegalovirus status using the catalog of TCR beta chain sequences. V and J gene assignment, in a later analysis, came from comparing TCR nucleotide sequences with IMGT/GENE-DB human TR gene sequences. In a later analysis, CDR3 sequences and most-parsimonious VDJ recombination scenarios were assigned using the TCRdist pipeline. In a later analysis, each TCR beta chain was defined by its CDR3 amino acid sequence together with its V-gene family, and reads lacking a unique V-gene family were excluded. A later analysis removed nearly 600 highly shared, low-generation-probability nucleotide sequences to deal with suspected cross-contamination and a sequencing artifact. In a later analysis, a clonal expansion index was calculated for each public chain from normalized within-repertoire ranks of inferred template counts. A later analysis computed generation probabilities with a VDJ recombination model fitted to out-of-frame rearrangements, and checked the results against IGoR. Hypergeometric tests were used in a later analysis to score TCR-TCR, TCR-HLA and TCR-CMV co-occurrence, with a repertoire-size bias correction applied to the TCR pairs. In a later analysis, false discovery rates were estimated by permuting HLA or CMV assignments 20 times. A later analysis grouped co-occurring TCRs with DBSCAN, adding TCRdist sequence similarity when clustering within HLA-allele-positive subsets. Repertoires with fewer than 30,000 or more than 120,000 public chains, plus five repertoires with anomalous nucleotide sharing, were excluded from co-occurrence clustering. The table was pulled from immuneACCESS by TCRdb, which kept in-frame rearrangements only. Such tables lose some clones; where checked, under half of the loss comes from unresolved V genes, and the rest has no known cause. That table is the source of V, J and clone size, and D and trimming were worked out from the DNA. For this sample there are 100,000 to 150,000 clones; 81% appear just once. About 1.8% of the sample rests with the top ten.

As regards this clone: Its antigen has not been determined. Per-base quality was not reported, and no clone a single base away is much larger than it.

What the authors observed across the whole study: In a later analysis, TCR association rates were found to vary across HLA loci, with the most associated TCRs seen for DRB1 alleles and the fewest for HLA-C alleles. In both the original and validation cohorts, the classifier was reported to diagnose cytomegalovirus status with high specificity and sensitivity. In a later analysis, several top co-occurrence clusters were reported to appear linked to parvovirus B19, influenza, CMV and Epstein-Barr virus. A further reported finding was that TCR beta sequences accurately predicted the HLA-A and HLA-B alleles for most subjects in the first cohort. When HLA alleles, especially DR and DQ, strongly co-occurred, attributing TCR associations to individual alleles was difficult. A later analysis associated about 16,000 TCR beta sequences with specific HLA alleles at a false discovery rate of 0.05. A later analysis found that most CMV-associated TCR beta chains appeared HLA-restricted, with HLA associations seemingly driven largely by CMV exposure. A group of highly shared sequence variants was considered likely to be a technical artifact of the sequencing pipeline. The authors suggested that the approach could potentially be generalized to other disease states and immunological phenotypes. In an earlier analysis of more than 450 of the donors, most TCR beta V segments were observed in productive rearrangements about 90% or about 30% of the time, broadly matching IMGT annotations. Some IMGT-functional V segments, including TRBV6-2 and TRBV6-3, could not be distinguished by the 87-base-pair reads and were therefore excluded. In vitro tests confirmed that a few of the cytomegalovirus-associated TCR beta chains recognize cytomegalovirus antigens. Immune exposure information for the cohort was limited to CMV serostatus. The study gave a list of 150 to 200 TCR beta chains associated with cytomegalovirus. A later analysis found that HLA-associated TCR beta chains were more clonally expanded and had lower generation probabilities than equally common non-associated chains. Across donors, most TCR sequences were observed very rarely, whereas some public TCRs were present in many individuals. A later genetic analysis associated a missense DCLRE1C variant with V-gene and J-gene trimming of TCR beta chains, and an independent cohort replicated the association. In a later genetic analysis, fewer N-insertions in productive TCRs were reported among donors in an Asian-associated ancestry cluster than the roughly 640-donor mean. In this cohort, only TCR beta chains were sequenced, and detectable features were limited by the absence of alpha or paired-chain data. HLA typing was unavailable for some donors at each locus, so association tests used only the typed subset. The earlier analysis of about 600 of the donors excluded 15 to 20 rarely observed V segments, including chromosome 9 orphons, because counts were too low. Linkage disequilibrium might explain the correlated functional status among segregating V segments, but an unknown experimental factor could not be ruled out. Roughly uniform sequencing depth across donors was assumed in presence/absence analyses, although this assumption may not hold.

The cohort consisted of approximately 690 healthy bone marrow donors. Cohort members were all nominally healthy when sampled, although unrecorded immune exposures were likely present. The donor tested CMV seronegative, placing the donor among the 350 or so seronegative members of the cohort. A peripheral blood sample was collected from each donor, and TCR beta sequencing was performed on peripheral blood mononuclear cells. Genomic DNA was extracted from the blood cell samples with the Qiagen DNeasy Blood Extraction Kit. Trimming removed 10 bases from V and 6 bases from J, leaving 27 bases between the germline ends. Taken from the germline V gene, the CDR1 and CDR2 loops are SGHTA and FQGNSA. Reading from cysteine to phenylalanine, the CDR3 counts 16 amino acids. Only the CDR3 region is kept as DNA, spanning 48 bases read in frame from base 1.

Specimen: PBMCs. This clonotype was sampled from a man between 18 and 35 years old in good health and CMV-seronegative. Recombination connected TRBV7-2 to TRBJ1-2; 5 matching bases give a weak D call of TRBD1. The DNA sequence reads TGTGCCAACTCGGCCCCAGTCCGGGGGGTAAAGGATGGCTACACCTTC. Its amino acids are CANSAPVRGVKDGYTF.